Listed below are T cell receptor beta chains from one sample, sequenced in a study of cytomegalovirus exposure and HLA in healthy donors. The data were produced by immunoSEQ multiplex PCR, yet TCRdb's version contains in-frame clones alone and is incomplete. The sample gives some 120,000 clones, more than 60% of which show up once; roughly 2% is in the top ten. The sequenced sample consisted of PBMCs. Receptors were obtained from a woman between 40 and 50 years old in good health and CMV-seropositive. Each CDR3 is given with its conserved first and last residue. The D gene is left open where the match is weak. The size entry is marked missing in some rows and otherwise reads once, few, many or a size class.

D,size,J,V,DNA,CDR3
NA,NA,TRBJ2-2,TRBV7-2,TGTGCCAGCAGCTTAACTAGTGCGAACACCGGGGAGCTGTTTTTT,CASSLTSANTGELFF
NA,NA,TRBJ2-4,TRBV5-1,TGCGCCAGCAGCCGGGTCCCCCCTGGGAACATTCAGTACTTC,CASSRVPPGNIQYF
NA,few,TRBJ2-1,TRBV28,TGTGCCAGCAGTCCTGCGGGACTGGGTCAGTTCTTC,CASSPAGLGQFF
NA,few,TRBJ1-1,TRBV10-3,TGTGCCATCAGTGAGTCGGGACAACTGAACACTGAAGCTTTCTTT,CAISESGQLNTEAFF
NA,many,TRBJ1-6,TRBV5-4,TGTGCCAGCAGCGGCGGGTTTTCACCCCTCCACTTT,CASSGGFSPLHF
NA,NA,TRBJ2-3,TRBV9,TGTGCCAGCAGCGTCGGGACAGATACGCAGTATTTT,CASSVGTDTQYF
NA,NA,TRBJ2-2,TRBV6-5,TGTGCCAGCATGGTGCAGGGGAAAGTCACCGGGGAGCTGTTTTTT,CASMVQGKVTGELFF
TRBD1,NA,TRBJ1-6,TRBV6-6,TGTGCCAGCAGTTCCGACAGGGGCTATTCACCCCTCCACTTT,CASSSDRGYSPLHF
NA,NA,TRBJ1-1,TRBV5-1,TGCGCCAGCAGCTTGGCCCAAGGGCAGAAGGGGTCTTTCTTT,CASSLAQGQKGSFF
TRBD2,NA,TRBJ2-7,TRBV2,TGTGCCAGCAGACGTAGCGGGGCGGTCGAGCAGTACTTC,CASRRSGAVEQYF
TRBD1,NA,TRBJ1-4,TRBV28,TGTGCCAGCGATGGGACAGGGCGTAGGGGGAAGCTGTTTTTT,CASDGTGRRGKLFF
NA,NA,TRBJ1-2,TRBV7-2,TGTGCCAGCAGCTTAGTGGCACAAAGCTATGGCTACACCTTC,CASSLVAQSYGYTF
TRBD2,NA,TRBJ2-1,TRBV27,TGTGCCAGCAGTCCCACGAGGAGCGGGAGGACCTACAATGAGCAGTTCTTC,CASSPTRSGRTYNEQFF
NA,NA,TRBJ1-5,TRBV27,TGTGCCAGCCAGGAGGCGTGGGCAGACCGCAGGAGTCAGCCCCAGCATTTT,CASQEAWADRRSQPQHF
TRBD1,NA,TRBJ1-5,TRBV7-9,TGTGCCAGCAGCTTAGGACCACGACCGGGACAGTTCAATCAGCCCCAGCATTTT,CASSLGPRPGQFNQPQHF
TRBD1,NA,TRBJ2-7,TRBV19,TGTGCCAGTAGTATGGGACAGGGAACGGTTTCCGAGCAGTACTTC,CASSMGQGTVSEQYF
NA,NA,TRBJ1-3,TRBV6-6,TGTGCCAGCAGCCTACAGCAGCCCTCTGGAAACACCATATATTTT,CASSLQQPSGNTIYF
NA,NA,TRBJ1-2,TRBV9,TGTGCCAGCAGCGTAGCTTGTCGGGCAGGGAAGATCTATGGCTACACCTTC,CASSVACRAGKIYGYTF
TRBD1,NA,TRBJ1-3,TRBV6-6,TGTGCCAGCAGTTACGGTCAGGGGGCCGGAGACACCATATATTTT,CASSYGQGAGDTIYF
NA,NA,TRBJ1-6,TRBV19,TGTGCCAGTAGTCGCGGGCAGACTTATAATTCACCCCTCCACTTT,CASSRGQTYNSPLHF
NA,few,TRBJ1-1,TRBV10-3,TGTGCCACCAATTGGGGGGGGGAAACGGCTGAAGCTTTCTTT,CATNWGGETAEAFF
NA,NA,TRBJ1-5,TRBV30,TGTGCCTGGAGTAGAGCTGATCAGCCCCAGCATTTT,CAWSRADQPQHF
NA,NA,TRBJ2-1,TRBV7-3,TGTGCCAGCAGCTTAATTACGGAGTCTGAGCAGTTCTTC,CASSLITESEQFF
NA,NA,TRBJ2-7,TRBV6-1,TGTGCCAGCAGTGAATGGGCCGAGCAGTACTTC,CASSEWAEQYF
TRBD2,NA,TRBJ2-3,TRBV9,TGTGCCAGCAGCGTGGCTAGCGGGACTTTAATAGATACGCAGTATTTT,CASSVASGTLIDTQYF
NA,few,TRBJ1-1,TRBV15,TGTGCCACCAGCAGAGATCTCAGGGGTGAAGCTTTCTTT,CATSRDLRGEAFF
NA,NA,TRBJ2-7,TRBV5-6,TGTGCCAGCAGCAGGTCAAACAGGGTCTACGAGCAGTACTTC,CASSRSNRVYEQYF
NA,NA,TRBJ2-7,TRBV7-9,TGTGCCAGCAGCTTAAGCGAATACGAGCAGTACTTC,CASSLSEYEQYF
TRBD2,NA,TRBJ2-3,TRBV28,TGTGCCAGCAGTTCAGCGGGGGGGGGCACAGATACGCAGTATTTT,CASSSAGGGTDTQYF
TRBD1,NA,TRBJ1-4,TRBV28,TGTGCCAGCAAAGGGGGGGACAGGGGTCTAGAAAAACTGTTTTTT,CASKGGDRGLEKLFF
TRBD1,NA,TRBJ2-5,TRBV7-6,TGTGCCAGCAGCTCCGGGGGACAGGCCCAAGAGACCCAGTACTTC,CASSSGGQAQETQYF
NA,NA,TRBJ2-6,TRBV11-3,TGTGCCAGCAGCTTAGGTCAGGGTTCGTCCGGGGCCAACGTCCTGACTTTC,CASSLGQGSSGANVLTF
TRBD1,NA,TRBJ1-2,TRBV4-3,TGCGCCAGCAGCCAAACGGGACAGAGTAACTATGGCTACACCTTC,CASSQTGQSNYGYTF
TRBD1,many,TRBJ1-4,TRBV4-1,TGCGCCAGCAGCCAAGGTCAAGGGACAGCCAATGAAAAACTGTTTTTT,CASSQGQGTANEKLFF
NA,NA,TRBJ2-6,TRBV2,TGTGCCGCCGGGGTAGGGAACTCTGGGGCCAACGTCCTGACTTTC,CAAGVGNSGANVLTF
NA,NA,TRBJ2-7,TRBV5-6,TGTGCCAGCAGCTCGACATATACCTACGAGCAGTACTTC,CASSSTYTYEQYF
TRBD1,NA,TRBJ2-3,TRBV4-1,TGCGCCAGCAGCCAAGGGGAGGACAGGGGGCATAGAGATACGCAGTATTTT,CASSQGEDRGHRDTQYF
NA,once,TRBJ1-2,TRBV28,TGTGCCAGCAGGCTAAACAGGGCTGGCTACACCTTC,CASRLNRAGYTF
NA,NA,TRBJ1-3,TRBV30,TGTGCCTGGAGCAGGACAGTCTCTGGAAACACCATATATTTT,CAWSRTVSGNTIYF
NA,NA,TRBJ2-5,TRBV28,TGTGCCAGCACGAGAGGGGGGTTTAGGGGGCTAAGAGGAGAGACCCAGTACTTC,CASTRGGFRGLRGETQYF
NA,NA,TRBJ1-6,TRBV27,TGTGCCAGCAGTTTATATTGGGGGCAGCGCTCACCCCTCCACTTT,CASSLYWGQRSPLHF
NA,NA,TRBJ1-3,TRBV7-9,TGTGCCAGCACCAACCCGGACAGCGCTCCTGGAAACACCATATATTTT,CASTNPDSAPGNTIYF
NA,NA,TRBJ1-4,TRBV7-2,TGTGCCAGCAGCCCGGTCAGTGGGCATGAAAAACTGTTTTTT,CASSPVSGHEKLFF
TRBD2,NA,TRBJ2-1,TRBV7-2,TGTGCCAGCAGCCTTAGCGGGGGTAGCTACAATGAGCAGTTCTTC,CASSLSGGSYNEQFF
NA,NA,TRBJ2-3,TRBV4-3,TGCGCCAGCAGCCAAGATCAAGGGACTGGCACAGATACGCAGTATTTT,CASSQDQGTGTDTQYF